Sequencing of this T cell receptor beta chain was carried out in a study of shared clonotypes between healthy human individuals. For this clone: The antigen remains undetermined. This sample includes further DNA sequences coding for the same CDR3.

Among the donors, all were Caucasian adults who lived in Nashville, Tennessee. Notes on the study in general: Naive subsets generally had larger estimated richness than memory subsets. A limitation of the genetic and exposure-history diversity represented arose from few donors.

Several immunoSEQ plates held equal portions of the genomic DNA taken from each subset. Repertoires were generated with immunoSEQ multiplex PCR, while TCRdb's copy carries only in-frame clones and drops some. The sample holds over 1.4 million clones, roughly 95% seen once. This CDR3 has 14 amino acids. Germline CDR1 reads SGDLS; CDR2 reads YYNGEE. With 1 base removed from V and 1 base from J, the gap between germline ends came to 8 bases. The origin of this receptor is a man younger than 45 in good health. Sequenced: naive CD4+ T cells sorted from blood. Stated subset: CD45RA+ positively selected. V gene TRBV9 combines with J gene TRBJ1-1; tentatively, D is TRBD1 (6 bases). The CDR3, as DNA: TGTGCCAGCAGCGTAACGGGGGCGAACACTGAAGCTTTCTTT. It encodes CASSVTGANTEAFF. The full variable domain, rest sourced from reference TRBV9 and TRBJ1-1, is DSGVTQTPKHLITATGQRVTLRCSPRSGDLSVYWYQQSLDQGLQFLIQYYNGEERAKGNILERFSAQQFPDLHSELNLSSLELGDSALYFCASSVTGANTEAFFGQGTRLTVV.